This is a list of T cell receptor beta chains from one sample in a study of OX40 agonist ivuxolimab in advanced cancers. TCRdb keeps only in-frame clones here, not all; method: immunoSEQ multiplex PCR. The sample comprises almost 70,000 clones, approximately 90% of which are singletons, and just under 0.3% rests with the top ten. Specimen: CD4+ or CD8+ T cells sorted from blood, collected in a trial of the OX40 agonist ivuxolimab. Every receptor here comes from an adult with an advanced solid tumor such as melanoma, head and neck, liver or kidney cancer. Each CDR3 is given with its conserved first and last residue. D genes are given only for firm matches. Expanded clones are given a class, and other clones once, few, many or no size at all.

>TRBJ1-2|.|TRBV7-3|.
TGTGCCAGCAGCTCACCCGACAGTCGCGCTGGCTACACCTTC
CASSSPDSRAGYTF
>TRBJ2-1|.|TRBV6-6|.
TGTGCCAGCAATGATCTAGCCGCCTACAATGAGCAGTTCTTC
CASNDLAAYNEQFF
>TRBJ2-5|.|TRBV28|.
TGTGCCAGCAGTTTGCCCCGCGGTCCCCAAGAGACCCAGTACTTC
CASSLPRGPQETQYF
>TRBJ2-6|.|TRBV19|.
TGTGCCAGTAGTATCGACAGCTCTGGGGCCAACGTCCTGACTTTC
CASSIDSSGANVLTF
>TRBJ2-7|TRBD1|TRBV5-1|.
TGCGCCAGCAGCGAAACAGGGGCAATCGAGCAGTACTTC
CASSETGAIEQYF
>TRBJ2-5|TRBD2|TRBV6-5|few
TGTGCCAGCAGCCAACCTGACGGGGGGAGGGAGACCCAGTACTTC
CASSQPDGGRETQYF
>TRBJ1-4|TRBD1|TRBV27|.
TGTGCCAGCAGTTTGGACAGGGGAAATAATGAAAAACTGTTTTTT
CASSLDRGNNEKLFF
>TRBJ2-3|.|TRBV12-5|.
TGTGCTAGTGAAGGTACCCCCCCCACAGATACGCAGTATTTT
CASEGTPPTDTQYF
>TRBJ1-1|.|TRBV28|.
TGTGCCACAGGCCCATTGAACACTGAAGCTTTCTTT
CATGPLNTEAFF
>TRBJ2-6|.|TRBV5-4|.
TGTGCCAGCAGCTTGTACGGGGCCAACGTCCTGACTTTC
CASSLYGANVLTF
>TRBJ2-7|TRBD2|TRBV7-3|.
TGTGCCAGCAGCTTAGGGCTAGCGGGAGGCTACGAGCAGTACTTC
CASSLGLAGGYEQYF
>TRBJ2-5|.|TRBV7-8|.
TGTGCCAGCAGCTTAGGTCTGGGGGCGAAGACCCAGTACTTC
CASSLGLGAKTQYF
>TRBJ2-7|.|TRBV6-1|.
TGTGCCAGCAGTTCTCGCGGAACCTACGAGCAGTACTTC
CASSSRGTYEQYF
>TRBJ2-2|TRBD2|TRBV7-9|.
TGTGCCAGCAGCTCTCTAGCGGGAGCGAACACCGGGGAGCTGTTTTTT
CASSSLAGANTGELFF
>TRBJ2-2|.|TRBV5-1|.
TGCGCCAGCAGCCTAGGTCCGGACCGACGCACCGGGGAGCTGTTTTTT
CASSLGPDRRTGELFF
>TRBJ2-2|.|TRBV6-5|.
TGTGCCAGCAGTTACCGACTAGTTGTCACCGGGGAGCTGTTTTTT
CASSYRLVVTGELFF
>TRBJ2-7|TRBD1|TRBV10-1|.
TGCGCCAGCAGTGAGTCCGAGGGACAGGGTTCGTACGAGCAGTACTTC
CASSESEGQGSYEQYF
>TRBJ1-4|.|TRBV15|.
TGTGCCACCAGCGGGAACAGGGCAGCTAATGAAAAACTGTTTTTT
CATSGNRAANEKLFF
>TRBJ2-3|TRBD2|TRBV30|few
TGTGCCTGGAGTGTACTCGCGGGAGTCGTAGATACGCAGTATTTT
CAWSVLAGVVDTQYF
>TRBJ2-1|TRBD1|TRBV7-6|once
TGTGCCAGCAGCCGAACGGGAACAGGGGGCACTTACAATGAGCAGTTCTTC
CASSRTGTGGTYNEQFF
>TRBJ2-3|.|TRBV9|.
TGTGCCAGCAGCGTAGCGGGGTTCACAGATACGCAGTATTTT
CASSVAGFTDTQYF
>TRBJ2-5|TRBD1|TRBV5-4|.
TGTGCCAGCAGTCCGGGACAGGGTCGGGAGACCCAGTACTTC
CASSPGQGRETQYF
>TRBJ2-7|.|TRBV7-6|once
TGTGCCAGCAGCTTAGGGCCGGGGGGCGCAAGCCCCTACGAGCAGTACTTC
CASSLGPGGASPYEQYF
>TRBJ2-7|.|TRBV15|.
TGTGCCACCAGCAGAGCAGGAGCGCTTGTCGAGCAGTACTTC
CATSRAGALVEQYF
>TRBJ2-7|.|TRBV10-2|.
TGCGCCAGCAGTGAGAGACCCCGGGACACGGGGCAGTACTTC
CASSERPRDTGQYF